Below are 11 T cell receptor beta chains sequenced from a single sample in a study of blood T cell repertoires in COVID-19. Generated by immunoSEQ multiplex PCR, the TCRdb table keeps only in-frame clones and is missing some. Altogether around 180,000 clones are present, around 85% being singletons, with the ten largest covering 9.8%. Sequencing was carried out using peripheral blood. The origin of the receptors is a woman of 80 years or more with acute or convalescent COVID-19.

Only one count was recorded for this clone. The gene calls are TRBV5-8 and TRBJ2-5; TRBD1 is a possible D gene (5 bases). V was clipped by 1 base and J by 2 bases, with 12 bases between them. There are 15 residues in the CDR3. The germline V gene has CDR1 SGHTS and CDR2 YDEGEE. The CDR3 DNA is TGTGCCAGCAGCTTGTCGACAGTGAGTCAAGAGACCCAGTACTTC. Encoded protein: CASSLSTVSQETQYF.

The genes are TRBV5-1 and TRBJ2-3; TRBD2 agrees at 11 bases. This CDR3 is built from 16 residues. V lost 3 bases to trimming and J lost 3 bases; unmatched junction nucleotides: 6. CDR1 is SGHRS and CDR2 is YFSETQ in the germline V gene. The CDR3 here is CASSYNLAGGTDTQYF. In nucleotides, the CDR3 is TGCGCCAGCAGCTACAACCTAGCGGGGGGAACAGATACGCAGTATTTT.

The chain is built from TRBV10-3 and TRBJ1-1; D is perhaps TRBD1 (6 bases). V was clipped by 4 bases and J by 1 base, with 19 bases between them. The length of the CDR3 is 17 residues. CDR1 is ENHRY, CDR2 SYGVKD, per germline. The CDR3 DNA follows: TGTGCCATCAGTGGAAACAGGCAAGGACAGACGAACACTGAAGCTTTCTTT. Protein product: CAISGNRQGQTNTEAFF.

CDR3 bases: TGTGCCAGCAGGGATGCCGGGACAGGAAACAATGAGCAGTTCTTC. Translating gives CASRDAGTGNNEQFF. This chain connects TRBV6-5 to TRBJ2-1, with 8 nucleotides matching TRBD1. The V gene end was trimmed by 6 bases and the J gene end by 5 bases; junction bases not matched to a gene: 9. This CDR3 has 15 amino acids. Germline CDR1 MNHEY, CDR2 SVGAGI.

V usage is TRBV7-9 and J usage is TRBJ2-1; 10 nucleotides align to TRBD2. Germline CDR1 is SEHNR and CDR2 is FQNEAQ (reference sequence). This CDR3 has 15 residues. V lost 4 bases and J lost 9; bases outside the gene matches: 9. DNA of the CDR3: TGTGCCAGCAGCTATCTAGCGGGAGAGAAACGTGAGCAGTTCTTC. Protein sequence: CASSYLAGEKREQFF.

This clone occurred once. V and J are TRBV3-1 (or the pseudogene TRBV3-2) and TRBJ2-2; D is perhaps TRBD1 (5 bases). Trimming removed 4 bases from V and 7 bases from J, with 7 bases in between. CDR1 is LGHDT and CDR2 is YNNKEL in the germline V gene (reference sequence). The CDR3 has 12 residues. CDR3 protein: CASSPRVGELFF. The CDR3 nucleotides are TGTGCCAGCAGCCCCAGGGTCGGGGAGCTGTTTTTT.

This chain connects TRBV10-1 to TRBJ1-1; D call uncertain. CDR1 WNHNN and CDR2 SYGVQD come from the germline V gene (reference sequence). The V end was cut by 10 bases, the J end by 4 bases, with 13 bases between. The CDR3 loop spans 12 amino acids. This chain's CDR3 is CATSWSGTEAFF. The CDR3 DNA reads TGCGCCACCTCTTGGTCGGGCACTGAAGCTTTCTTT.

This clone was counted a single time. The chain couples TRBV5-1 to TRBJ2-1; the match to TRBD1 covers 7 bases. CDR3 length equals 14 residues. Germline V CDR1 and CDR2: SGHRS, YFSETQ. V dropped 8 bases and J dropped 3; count of bases not matched to a gene: 8. The CDR3 coding sequence is TGCGCCAGTAGGGACAGCTTGTTCTACAATGAGCAGTTCTTC. Its translation: CASRDSLFYNEQFF. The complete variable domain, with remaining parts taken from reference TRBV5-1 and TRBJ2-1, reads KAGVTQTPRYLIKTRGQQVTLSCSPISGHRSVSWYQQTPGQGLQFLFEYFSETQRNKGNFPGRFSGRQFSNSRSEMNVSTLELGDSALYLCASRDSLFYNEQFFGPGTRLTVL.

The V call is TRBV29-1, the J call TRBJ1-4, with a weak D call TRBD1 (5 bases). CDR1 and CDR2 from the germline V gene are SQVTM and ANQGSEA. This CDR3 is 15 amino acids long. With 6 bases removed from V and 8 bases from J, the gap between germline ends came to 22 bases. CDR3: CSVSRGTPVGEKLFF. As DNA, the CDR3 is TGCAGCGTCTCCCGGGGGACGCCTGTGGGCGAAAAACTGTTTTTT.

V usage is TRBV6-2 or TRBV6-3 and J usage is TRBJ1-5; D may be TRBD1 (5 bases). Trimming pared 5 bases from V and 0 bases from J, leaving 14 bases between. The CDR3 consists of 16 residues. Germline CDR1 MNHEY, CDR2 SVGEGT. Written as DNA, the CDR3 is TGTGCCAGCAGTAGACAGACTTATAATAGCAATCAGCCCCAGCATTTT. Translation: CASSRQTYNSNQPQHF.

The chain couples TRBV19 to TRBJ2-3; possible D gene TRBD2, 6 bases. The germline V gene has CDR1 LNHDA and CDR2 SQIVND (reference sequence). The CDR3 has 15 residues. The V and J ends lost 6 bases and 0 bases respectively, with 13 bases between them. The CDR3 DNA reads as TGTGCCAGTAGGCCGCGGGACGGTAGCACAGATACGCAGTATTTT. It encodes CASRPRDGSTDTQYF. Looking up the rest from reference TRBV19 and TRBJ2-3 gives the full variable domain: DGGITQSPKYLFRKEGQNVTLSCEQNLNHDAMYWYRQDPGQGLRLIYYSQIVNDFQKGDIAEGYSVSREKKESFPLTVTSAQKNPTAFYLCASRPRDGSTDTQYFGPGTRLTVL.